This note documents a single T cell receptor (beta chain) sequence. Its antigen is currently unknown. This sample was taken from a study of identical twins' blood T cells. Study results and caveats: Twins shared more top CDR3 clonotypes than unrelated donors did. Mainly, cloneset size products determined shared clonotypes, twins included.

The V end lost 3 bases, the J end lost 3 bases, and 13 bases lay between the germline ends. The CDR3 is 15 amino acids. Germline-derived CDR1 and CDR2 are SGHDT and YYEEEE. TCRdb used MiXCR to reprocess the 5' RACE reads, holding one entry per CDR3 protein. The table lists fewer than 450,000 distinct CDR3 sequences, 28% of them singletons. This TCR was sampled from a woman between 18 and 55 years old in good health. Sequenced input: PBMCs. This chain links TRBV5-6 with TRBJ1-5, with D perhaps matching TRBD1 (5 bases). CDR3 amino acids: CASSWGTEYNQPQHF. The CDR3 DNA reads TGTGCCAGCAGCTGGGGGACCGAATACAATCAGCCCCAGCATTTT.